A single sample is the source of the 8 T cell receptor beta chains below, sequenced in a study of blood T cells in healthy people across ages (dated by TCRdb to the mid-2010s). Libraries were constructed by 5' RACE. The instrument given in TCRdb is Illumina HiSeq 2500. The second PCR ran for roughly 7 to 12 cycles and used a J-beta primer mix along with a sample-barcoded 5' primer. TCRdb reprocessing: public reads trimmed at Q25 with fastp, clones called with MiXCR, in-frame beta chains kept. CDR3 protein sequences are deduplicated, and each keeps its most common genes and DNA. The sample data list some 1.7 million distinct CDR3 sequences, and 25% to 30% of these were observed just once. Roughly 8.2% of the sample rests with the top ten. Sequencing used blood. These receptors all stem from a woman aged 30 to 39 in good health.

Concerning this clonotype itself: One base away lies a much larger clone, so this may be a sequencing read error. The V gene is TRBV29-1, the J gene TRBJ2-5; no firm D call. Trimming took 1 base from V and 10 from J, leaving 13 bases between them. Germline V CDR1 and CDR2: SQVTM, ANQGSEA. This CDR3 is built from 12 residues. CDR3 in DNA: TGCAGCGTTGAAGGTGGGCGGACGATCCAGTACTTC. Translating gives CSVEGGRTIQYF.

The sample holds a few counts of this clonotype. V gene TRBV2 combines with J gene TRBJ1-2, with a possible D match to TRBD1 (5 bases). CDR1 and CDR2 from the germline V gene are SNHLY and FYNNEI. The CDR3 contains 12 residues. V gave up 3 bases and J gave up 6 bases, with 8 bases separating them. The DNA for the CDR3 is TGTGCCAGCAGTGATGGGGGGAATGGCTACACCTTC. As protein: CASSDGGNGYTF.

This clonotype occurred many times. This rearrangement joins TRBV29-1 to TRBJ1-2; D remains unclear. V lost 0 bases and J 2 bases, leaving 7 bases between the germline ends. This CDR3 is 13 amino acids long. Germline-derived CDR1 and CDR2 are SQVTM and ANQGSEA. This chain's CDR3 is CSVEDRRNYGYTF. The DNA of the CDR3 is TGCAGCGTTGAAGACAGGCGAAACTATGGCTACACCTTC.

This chain joins TRBV15 and TRBJ1-2; a possible D gene is TRBD1 (6 bases). Germline loops: CDR1 LNHNV, CDR2 YYDKDF (reference sequence). V was cut by 0 bases and J by 4 bases, with 9 bases left in between. The CDR3 loop spans 14 amino acids. The CDR3 protein is CATSRDRGGYGYTF. Written as DNA, the CDR3 is TGTGCCACCAGCAGAGACAGGGGCGGCTATGGCTACACCTTC.

This chain joins TRBV10-2 and TRBJ2-1; 10 bases map to TRBD2. Matching the DNA end better, TRBJ2-7 makes the J call doubtful. The germline V gene encodes CDR1 WSHSY and CDR2 SAAADI. The CDR3 is 17 residues long. CDR3 sequence (DNA): TGCGCCAGCAGTGAGCCCTCGACTAGCGGGTCCTACAATGAGCAGTACTTC. This codes for CASSEPSTSGSYNEQYF.

This clonotype was seen many times. The junction differs from germline at one of its ends, possibly a read error. The chain has TRBV4-1 and TRBJ2-1; 9 bases are shared with TRBD2. The length of the CDR3 is 15 residues. Germline-derived CDR1 and CDR2 are MGHRA and YSYEKL. The CDR3 loop reads CASSQGAGGYNEQFF. The DNA of the CDR3 is TGTGCCAGCAGCCAAGGGGCGGGGGGGTACAATGAGCAGTTCTTC.

This clonotype was counted many times. The CDR3 sequence: CASSLGTRDEQFF. The CDR3 DNA follows: TGCGCCAGCAGCTTGGGGACGAGGGATGAGCAGTTCTTC. The rearrangement uses TRBV5-1 and TRBJ2-1; D possibly corresponds to TRBD2 (5 bases). The CDR3 consists of 13 residues. Germline CDR1 reads SGHRS; CDR2 reads YFSETQ. Between the trimmed V and J ends, which lost 0 bases and 8 bases, there was a span of 9 bases.

J is TRBJ1-5 and V is TRBV6-1, with 10 bases that match TRBD1. CDR1 is MNHNS, CDR2 SASEGT, per germline. V gave up 0 bases and J gave up 10 bases; unmatched junction bases: 9. This CDR3 spans 16 amino acids. CDR3 sequence (DNA): TGTGCCAGCAGTGAAGCCTCCCGGGACAGGGGTCGACCCCAGCATTTT. Encoded protein: CASSEASRDRGRPQHF.